The rows below give T cell receptor beta chains drawn from one sample of a study of blood T cell repertoires in COVID-19. Sequencing was performed with immunoSEQ multiplex PCR; in TCRdb, only in-frame clones are kept and a portion is missing. The sample lists about 350,000 clones, 88% occurring once. Sample: peripheral blood. These TCRs come from a woman between 65 and 79 years old with COVID-19, enrolled during active disease. Both conserved end residues are part of each CDR3. The D gene is left open where the match is weak. Clone size appears in some rows only: once, few, many, or a class for an expanded clone.

j_gene | len | d_gene | abundance | v_gene | CDR3aa | CDR3nt
TRBJ2-5 | 16 | TRBD2 | . | TRBV2 | CASRGRRLAVQETQYF | TGTGCCAGCAGGGGAAGAAGACTAGCGGTCCAAGAGACCCAGTACTTC
TRBJ2-4 | 13 | . | . | TRBV12-3/TRBV12-4 | CASSFIAKNIQYF | TGTGCCAGCAGTTTTATAGCCAAAAACATTCAGTACTTC
TRBJ1-4 | 14 | TRBD1 | few | TRBV29-1 | CSVWGQGLSEKLFF | TGCAGCGTATGGGGACAGGGGCTAAGTGAAAAACTGTTTTTT
TRBJ2-2 | 13 | . | . | TRBV3-1/TRBV3-2 | CASSQRGSGELFF | TGTGCCAGCAGCCAACGGGGGAGCGGGGAGCTGTTTTTT
TRBJ2-1 | 14 | . | once | TRBV7-2 | CASSPAGAYTEQFF | TGTGCCAGCAGCCCCGCGGGGGCATATACTGAGCAGTTCTTC
TRBJ2-3 | 14 | TRBD1 | . | TRBV12-5 | CASTATGVPDTQYF | TGTGCTAGTACCGCAACAGGGGTACCAGATACGCAGTATTTT
TRBJ1-5 | 12 | . | once | TRBV19 | CASSLYDQPQHF | TGTGCCAGTAGTCTCTATGATCAGCCCCAGCATTTT
TRBJ2-5 | 15 | . | once | TRBV7-6 | CASSLAASGPRTQYF | TGTGCCAGCAGCTTAGCGGCCAGCGGTCCCAGAACCCAGTACTTC
TRBJ1-2 | 14 | . | . | TRBV6-1 | CASSEQGPIYGYTF | TGTGCCAGCAGTGAACAGGGGCCGATCTATGGCTACACCTTC
TRBJ2-7 | 14 | . | . | TRBV25-1 | CASSESDSSYEQYF | TGTGCCAGCAGTGAAAGTGACAGCTCCTACGAGCAGTACTTC
TRBJ2-7 | 12 | . | . | TRBV20-1 | CSASEETGEQYF | TGCAGTGCTAGTGAAGAAACGGGCGAGCAGTACTTC
TRBJ1-2 | 15 | . | . | TRBV4-1 | CASSQGGTTNYGYTF | TGCGCCAGCAGCCAAGGGGGCACAACTAACTATGGCTACACCTTC
TRBJ1-1 | 16 | . | . | TRBV27 | CASSFRPQGRDTEAFF | TGTGCCAGCAGCTTCCGACCTCAGGGGCGGGACACTGAAGCTTTCTTT
TRBJ2-7 | 14 | . | few | TRBV27 | CASSHGQRSYEQYF | TGTGCCAGCAGCCACGGACAGCGTTCCTACGAGCAGTACTTC
TRBJ2-7 | 13 | TRBD1 | . | TRBV12-3/TRBV12-4 | CASSFQGAREQYF | TGTGCCAGCAGTTTTCAGGGGGCCCGGGAGCAGTACTTC
TRBJ1-1 | 12 | . | . | TRBV27 | CASRGGATEAFF | TGTGCCAGCCGGGGGGGGGCAACTGAAGCTTTCTTT
TRBJ2-7 | 14 | . | . | TRBV6-5 | CASSYRPGSYEQYF | TGTGCCAGCAGTTACAGGCCAGGGTCCTACGAGCAGTACTTC
TRBJ1-1 | 16 | TRBD1 | . | TRBV19 | CASSVDRERRNTEAFF | TGTGCCAGTAGTGTCGACAGGGAAAGGCGGAACACTGAAGCTTTCTTT
TRBJ2-3 | 16 | TRBD2 | once | TRBV28 | CASSLRGGGALDTQYF | TGTGCCAGCAGTTTAAGAGGCGGGGGGGCCTTGGATACGCAGTATTTT
TRBJ1-1 | 14 | TRBD1 | . | TRBV7-2 | CASSLQGVGTEAFF | TGTGCCAGCAGCTTGCAGGGGGTCGGGACTGAAGCTTTCTTT
TRBJ1-2 | 13 | . | . | TRBV28 | CASRTDGRGGYTF | TGTGCCAGCAGGACCGACGGGAGAGGTGGCTACACCTTC
TRBJ1-1 | 16 | TRBD1 | . | TRBV27 | CASRTSNRGGNTEAFF | TGTGCCAGCAGGACCTCAAACAGGGGAGGGAACACTGAAGCTTTCTTT
TRBJ1-3 | 15 | TRBD1 | . | TRBV9 | CASSVGQASGNTIYF | TGTGCCAGCAGCGTGGGACAGGCTTCGGGAAACACCATATATTTT
TRBJ1-1 | 14 | . | . | TRBV2 | CASSSGVSETEAFF | TGTGCCAGCAGTTCAGGGGTTTCGGAGACTGAAGCTTTCTTT
TRBJ1-1 | 14 | TRBD1 | many | TRBV6-5 | CASRSVRQGTEAFF | TGTGCCAGCAGGTCAGTTCGACAGGGCACTGAAGCTTTCTTT
TRBJ1-1 | 15 | TRBD1 | . | TRBV24-1 | CATSDSRQGDTEAFF | TGTGCCACCAGTGACTCGAGACAGGGGGACACTGAAGCTTTCTTT
TRBJ2-7 | 14 | . | . | TRBV13 | CASSSDRLPYEQYF | TGTGCCAGCAGCTCCGACAGGCTCCCCTACGAGCAGTACTTC
TRBJ2-5 | 16 | TRBD2 | once | TRBV5-4 | CASSLQSGGRGETQYF | TGTGCCAGCAGCTTACAAAGCGGGGGCAGAGGAGAGACCCAGTACTTC
TRBJ2-4 | 14 | . | . | TRBV7-2 | CASSTTAGRNIQYF | TGTGCCAGCAGCACGACCGCGGGGCGGAACATTCAGTACTTC
TRBJ2-7 | 13 | . | . | TRBV28 | CASSTTRGYEQYF | TGTGCCAGCAGTACTACCAGGGGATACGAGCAGTACTTC
TRBJ2-2 | 18 | . | . | TRBV21-1 | CASSKALGAQDNTGELFF | TGTGCCAGCAGCAAAGCGCTAGGGGCTCAGGATAACACCGGGGAGCTGTTTTTT
TRBJ2-1 | 13 | . | once | TRBV5-1 | CASSLQGSDEQFF | TGCGCCAGCAGCTTGCAGGGCAGCGATGAGCAGTTCTTC
TRBJ1-2 | 14 | . | . | TRBV4-3 | CASSQDGGFAGYTF | TGCGCCAGCAGCCAAGATGGCGGGTTTGCTGGCTACACCTTC
TRBJ1-1 | 15 | TRBD1 | . | TRBV6-5 | CASSFEQGWNTEAFF | TGTGCCAGCAGTTTTGAACAGGGGTGGAACACTGAAGCTTTCTTT
TRBJ2-3 | 11 | . | once | TRBV30 | CAWSPGDTQYF | TGTGCCTGGAGCCCGGGAGATACGCAGTATTTT
TRBJ2-1 | 17 | TRBD2 | . | TRBV6-4 | CASRSSSGGAPNNEQFF | TGTGCCAGCAGATCTTCTAGCGGGGGGGCCCCGAACAATGAGCAGTTCTTC
TRBJ1-1 | 14 | . | . | TRBV19 | CASSFPGGPAEAFF | TGTGCCAGTAGCTTCCCCGGGGGGCCGGCGGAAGCTTTCTTT
TRBJ2-2 | 16 | TRBD1 | once | TRBV6-2/TRBV6-3 | CASSLDGTENTGELFF | TGTGCCAGCAGTTTAGATGGGACAGAGAACACCGGGGAGCTGTTTTTT
TRBJ2-5 | 14 | . | . | TRBV18 | CASSGAGGQETQYF | TGTGCCAGCTCAGGAGCGGGCGGACAAGAGACCCAGTACTTC
TRBJ2-7 | 11 | . | . | TRBV20-1 | CSARALYEQYF | TGCAGTGCTCGAGCCCTCTACGAGCAGTACTTC
TRBJ1-2 | 13 | . | . | TRBV7-3 | CASRQDPNYGYTF | TGTGCCAGCAGACAGGATCCTAACTATGGCTACACCTTC
TRBJ2-5 | 14 | TRBD1 | . | TRBV19 | CASNPQGARETQYF | TGTGCCAGTAACCCACAGGGGGCGCGGGAGACCCAGTACTTC
TRBJ1-1 | 14 | . | once | TRBV7-9 | CASSLGAVNTEAFF | TGTGCCAGCAGCTTAGGGGCAGTGAACACTGAAGCTTTCTTT
TRBJ1-2 | 14 | . | . | TRBV25-1 | CASSGSTGHYGYTF | TGTGCCAGCAGTGGGTCGACAGGACACTATGGCTACACCTTC
TRBJ1-2 | 17 | TRBD1 | . | TRBV4-3 | CASSQGAGQILSYGYTF | TGCGCCAGCAGCCAAGGGGCGGGACAGATACTTTCGTATGGCTACACCTTC
TRBJ1-3 | 16 | TRBD1 | . | TRBV4-1 | CASSQGDRVGGNTIYF | TGCGCCAGCAGCCAAGGGGACAGAGTGGGGGGAAACACCATATATTTT
TRBJ2-7 | 16 | TRBD1 | . | TRBV18 | CASSPSGTGALYEQYF | TGTGCCAGCTCACCCTCCGGGACAGGGGCGCTCTACGAGCAGTACTTC
TRBJ2-2 | 16 | TRBD2 | . | TRBV5-4 | CASLNGGANPAGELFF | TGTGCCAGTCTGAACGGGGGGGCCAACCCGGCAGGGGAGCTGTTTTTT
TRBJ1-1 | 14 | . | . | TRBV9 | CASSVKGGATEAFF | TGTGCCAGCAGCGTAAAGGGAGGGGCCACTGAAGCTTTCTTT
TRBJ2-4 | 20 | TRBD2 | . | TRBV24-1 | CATSDLPWDYLSDSKNIQYF | TGTGCCACCAGTGATTTACCTTGGGACTACCTTAGTGATTCCAAAAACATTCAGTACTTC